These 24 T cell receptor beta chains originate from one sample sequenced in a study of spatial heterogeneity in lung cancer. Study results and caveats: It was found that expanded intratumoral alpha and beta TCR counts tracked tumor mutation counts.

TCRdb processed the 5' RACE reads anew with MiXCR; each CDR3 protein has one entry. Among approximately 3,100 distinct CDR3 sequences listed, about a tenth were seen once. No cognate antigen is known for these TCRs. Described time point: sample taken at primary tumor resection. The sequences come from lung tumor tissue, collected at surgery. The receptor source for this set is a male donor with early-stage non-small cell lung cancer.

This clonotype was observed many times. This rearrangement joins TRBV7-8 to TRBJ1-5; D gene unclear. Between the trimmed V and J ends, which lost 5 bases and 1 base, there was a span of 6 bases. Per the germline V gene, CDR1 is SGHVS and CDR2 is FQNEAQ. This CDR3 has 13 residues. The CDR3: CASSRESNQPQHF. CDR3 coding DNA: TGTGCCAGCAGCAGAGAGAGCAATCAGCCCCAGCATTTT. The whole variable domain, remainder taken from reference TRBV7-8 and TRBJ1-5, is GAGVSQSPRYKVAKRGQDVALRCDPISGHVSLFWYQQALGQGPEFLTYFQNEAQLDKSGLPSDRFFAERPEGSVSTLKIQRTQQEDSAVYLCASSRESNQPQHFGDGTRLSIL.

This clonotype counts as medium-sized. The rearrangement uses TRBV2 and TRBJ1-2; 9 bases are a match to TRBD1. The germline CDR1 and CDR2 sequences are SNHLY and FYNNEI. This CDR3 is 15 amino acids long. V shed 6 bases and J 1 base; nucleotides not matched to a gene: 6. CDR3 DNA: TGTGCCAGCAGAAACGGACAGGGGAGTAACTATGGCTACACCTTC. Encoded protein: CASRNGQGSNYGYTF.

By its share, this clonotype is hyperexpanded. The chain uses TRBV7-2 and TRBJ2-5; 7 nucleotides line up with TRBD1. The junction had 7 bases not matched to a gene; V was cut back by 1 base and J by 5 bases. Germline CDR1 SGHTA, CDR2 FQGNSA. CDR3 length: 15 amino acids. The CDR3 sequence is CASSLDDRVGETQYF. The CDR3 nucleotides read TGTGCCAGCAGCTTAGACGACAGGGTCGGGGAGACCCAGTACTTC.

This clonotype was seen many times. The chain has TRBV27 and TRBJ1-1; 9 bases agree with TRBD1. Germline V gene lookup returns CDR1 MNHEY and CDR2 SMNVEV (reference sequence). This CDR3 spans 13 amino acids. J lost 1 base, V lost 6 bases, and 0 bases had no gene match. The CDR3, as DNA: TGTGCCAGCAGGGGACAGGGGAACACTGAAGCTTTCTTT. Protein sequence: CASRGQGNTEAFF.

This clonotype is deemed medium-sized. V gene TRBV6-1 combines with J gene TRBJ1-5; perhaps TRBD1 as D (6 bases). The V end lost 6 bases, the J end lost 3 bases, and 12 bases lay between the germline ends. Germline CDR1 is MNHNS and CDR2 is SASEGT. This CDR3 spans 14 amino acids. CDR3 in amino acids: CASSQGWLNQPQHF. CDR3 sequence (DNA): TGTGCCAGCAGCCAGGGGTGGCTCAATCAGCCCCAGCATTTT.

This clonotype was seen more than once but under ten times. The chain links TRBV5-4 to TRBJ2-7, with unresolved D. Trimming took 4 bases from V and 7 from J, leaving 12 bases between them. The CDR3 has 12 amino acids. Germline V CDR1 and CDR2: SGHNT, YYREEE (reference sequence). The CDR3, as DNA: TGTGCCAGCAGCCTTCTTAGTTATGAGCAGTACTTC. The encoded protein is CASSLLSYEQYF.

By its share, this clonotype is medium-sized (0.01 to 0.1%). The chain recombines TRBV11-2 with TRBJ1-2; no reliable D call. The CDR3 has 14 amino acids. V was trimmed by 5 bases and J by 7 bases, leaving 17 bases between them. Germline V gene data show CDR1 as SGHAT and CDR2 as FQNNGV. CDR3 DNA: TGTGCCAGCAGCCCGTTACTCCCGAGGTTTGGCTACACCTTC. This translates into CASSPLLPRFGYTF.

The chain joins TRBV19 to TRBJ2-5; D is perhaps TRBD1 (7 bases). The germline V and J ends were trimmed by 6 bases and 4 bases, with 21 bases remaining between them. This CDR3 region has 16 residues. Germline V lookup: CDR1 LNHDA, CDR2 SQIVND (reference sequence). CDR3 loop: CASSTGGGGIPETQYF. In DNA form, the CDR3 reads TGTGCCAGTAGCACCGGAGGGGGCGGTATTCCAGAGACCCAGTACTTC.

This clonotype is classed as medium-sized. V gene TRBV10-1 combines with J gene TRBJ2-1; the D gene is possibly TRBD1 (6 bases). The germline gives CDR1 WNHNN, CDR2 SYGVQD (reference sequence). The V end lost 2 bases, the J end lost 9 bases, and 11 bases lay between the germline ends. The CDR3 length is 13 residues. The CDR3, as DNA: TGCGCCAGCAGTGAGCCAGGGGTTCGTGAGCAGTTCTTC. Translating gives CASSEPGVREQFF.

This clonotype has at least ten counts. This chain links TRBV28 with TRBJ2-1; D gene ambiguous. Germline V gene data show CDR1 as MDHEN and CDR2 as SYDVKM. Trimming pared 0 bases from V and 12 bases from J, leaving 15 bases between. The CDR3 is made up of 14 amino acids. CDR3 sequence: CASSLCPSGCWQFF. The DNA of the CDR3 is TGTGCCAGCAGTTTATGCCCCTCTGGGTGTTGGCAGTTCTTC. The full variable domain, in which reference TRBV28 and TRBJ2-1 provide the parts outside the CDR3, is DVKVTQSSRYLVKRTGEKVFLECVQDMDHENMFWYRQDPGLGLRLIYFSYDVKMKEKGDIPEGYSVSREKKERFSLILESASTNQTSMYLCASSLCPSGCWQFFGPGTRLTVL.

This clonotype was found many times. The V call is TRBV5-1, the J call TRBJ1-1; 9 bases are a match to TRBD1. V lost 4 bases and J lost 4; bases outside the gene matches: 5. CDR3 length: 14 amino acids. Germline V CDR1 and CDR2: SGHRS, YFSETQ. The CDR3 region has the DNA TGCGCCAGCAGCCCCGGACAGGGGATCACTGAAGCTTTCTTT. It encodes CASSPGQGITEAFF.

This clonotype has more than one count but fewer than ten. CDR3 coding DNA: TGTGCCAGCAGTGGTCAGGTGGAGCAGTACTTC. It specifies CASSGQVEQYF. The chain links TRBV6-1 to TRBJ2-7, with D unclear. The CDR3 is 11 residues long. Germline V gene data show CDR1 as MNHNS and CDR2 as SASEGT. Trimming stripped 4 bases from V and 7 bases from J, with 8 bases between.

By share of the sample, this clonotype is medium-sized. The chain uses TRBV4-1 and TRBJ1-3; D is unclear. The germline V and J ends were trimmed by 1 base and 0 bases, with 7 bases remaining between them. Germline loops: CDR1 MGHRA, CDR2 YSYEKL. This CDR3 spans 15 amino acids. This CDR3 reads CASSQVPTSGNTIYF. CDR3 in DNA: TGCGCCAGCAGCCAAGTCCCTACCTCTGGAAACACCATATATTTT.

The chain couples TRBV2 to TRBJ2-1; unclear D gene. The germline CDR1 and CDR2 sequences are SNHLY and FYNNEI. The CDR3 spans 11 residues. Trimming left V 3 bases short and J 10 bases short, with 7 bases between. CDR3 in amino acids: CASSDPTEQFF. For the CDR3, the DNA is TGTGCCAGCAGTGACCCCACGGAGCAGTTCTTC.

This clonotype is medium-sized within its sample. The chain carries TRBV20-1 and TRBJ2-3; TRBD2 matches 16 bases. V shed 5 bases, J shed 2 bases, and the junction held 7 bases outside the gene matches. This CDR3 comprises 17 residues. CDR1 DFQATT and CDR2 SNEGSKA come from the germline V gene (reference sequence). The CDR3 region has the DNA TGCAGTGCTCCCGGGACTAGCGGGAGGGCCCTCACAGATACGCAGTATTTT. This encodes CSAPGTSGRALTDTQYF.

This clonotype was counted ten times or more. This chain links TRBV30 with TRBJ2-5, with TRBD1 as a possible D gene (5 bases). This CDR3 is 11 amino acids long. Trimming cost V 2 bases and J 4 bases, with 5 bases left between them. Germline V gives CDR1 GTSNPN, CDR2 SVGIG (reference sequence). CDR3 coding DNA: TGTGCCTGGAGTCAGGGAGAGACCCAGTACTTC. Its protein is CAWSQGETQYF.

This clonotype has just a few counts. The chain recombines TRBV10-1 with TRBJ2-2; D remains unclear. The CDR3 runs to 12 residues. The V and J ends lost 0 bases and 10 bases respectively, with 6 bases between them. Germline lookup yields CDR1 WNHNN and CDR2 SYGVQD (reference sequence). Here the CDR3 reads CASSESLPELFF. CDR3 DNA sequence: TGCGCCAGCAGTGAGTCTCTCCCGGAGCTGTTTTTT.

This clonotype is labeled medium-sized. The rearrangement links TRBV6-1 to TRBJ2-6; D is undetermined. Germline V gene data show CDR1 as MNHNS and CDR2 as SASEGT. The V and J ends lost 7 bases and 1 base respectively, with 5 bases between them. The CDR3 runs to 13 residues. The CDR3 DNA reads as TGTGCCAGCACTTCTTCTGGGGCCAACGTCCTGACTTTC. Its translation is CASTSSGANVLTF.

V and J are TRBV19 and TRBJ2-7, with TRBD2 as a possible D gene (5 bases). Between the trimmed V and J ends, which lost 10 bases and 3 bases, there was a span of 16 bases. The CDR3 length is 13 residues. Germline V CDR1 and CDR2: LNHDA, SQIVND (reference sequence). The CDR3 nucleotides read TGTGCCACCCCCCAGCCAGGACTCTACGAGCAGTACTTC. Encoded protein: CATPQPGLYEQYF. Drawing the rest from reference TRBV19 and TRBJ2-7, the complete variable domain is DGGITQSPKYLFRKEGQNVTLSCEQNLNHDAMYWYRQDPGQGLRLIYYSQIVNDFQKGDIAEGYSVSREKKESFPLTVTSAQKNPTAFYLCATPQPGLYEQYFGPGTRLTVT.

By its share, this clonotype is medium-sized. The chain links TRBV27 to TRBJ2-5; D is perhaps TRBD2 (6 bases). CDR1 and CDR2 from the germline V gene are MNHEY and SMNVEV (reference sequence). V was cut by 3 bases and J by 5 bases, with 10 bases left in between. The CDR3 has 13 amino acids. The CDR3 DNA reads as TGTGCCAGCAGTTTGGCAGGGAGGGAGACCCAGTACTTC. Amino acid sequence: CASSLAGRETQYF.

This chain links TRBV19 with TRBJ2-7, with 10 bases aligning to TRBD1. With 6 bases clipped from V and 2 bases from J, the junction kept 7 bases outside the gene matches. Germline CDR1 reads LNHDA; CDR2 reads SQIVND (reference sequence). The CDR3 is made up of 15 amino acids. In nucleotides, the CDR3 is TGTGCCAGTAGGAGGGACAGGGGAGGAACCTACGAGCAGTACTTC. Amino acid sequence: CASRRDRGGTYEQYF.

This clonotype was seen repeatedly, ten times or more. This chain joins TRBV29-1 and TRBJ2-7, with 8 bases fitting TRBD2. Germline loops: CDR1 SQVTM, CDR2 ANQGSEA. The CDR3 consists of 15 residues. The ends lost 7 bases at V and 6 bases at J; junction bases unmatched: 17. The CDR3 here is CSAAEGWGLGPEQYF. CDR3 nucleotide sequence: TGCAGCGCGGCCGAGGGATGGGGACTAGGACCCGAGCAGTACTTC.

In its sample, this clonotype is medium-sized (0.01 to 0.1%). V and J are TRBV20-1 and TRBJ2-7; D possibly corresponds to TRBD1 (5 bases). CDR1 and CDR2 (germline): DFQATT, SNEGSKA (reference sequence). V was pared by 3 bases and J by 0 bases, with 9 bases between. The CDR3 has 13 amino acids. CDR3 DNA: TGCAGTGCTAGCGGCAGGGACTCCTACGAGCAGTACTTC. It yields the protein CSASGRDSYEQYF.

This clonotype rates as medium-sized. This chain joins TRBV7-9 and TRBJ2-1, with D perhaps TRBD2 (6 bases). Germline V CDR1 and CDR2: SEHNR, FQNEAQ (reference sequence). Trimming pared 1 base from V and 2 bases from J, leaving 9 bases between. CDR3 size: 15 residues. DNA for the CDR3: TGTGCCAGCAGCTTAGTGGGCGGGGCCTACAATGAGCAGTTCTTC. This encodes CASSLVGGAYNEQFF.